This T cell receptor (beta chain) was sequenced for a study of CD8+ T cells in alopecia areata. Study findings and constraints: Tofacitinib significantly decreased scalp clonality and expanded CD8+ clones among top 100.

J gave up 10 bases and V 0 bases, and 9 bases lay outside the gene matches. The CDR3 consists of 16 residues. Per the germline V gene, CDR1 is LGHNA and CDR2 is YSLEER. Extraction and reverse transcription of RNA yielded cDNA as the sequencing template. Data came from immunoSEQ multiplex PCR; TCRdb stores just in-frame clones and leaves some out. The sample lists under 350,000 clones; roughly 50% were seen once. Regarding treatment: oral pan-JAK inhibitor, 5-10 mg twice daily. Notes on this clone: Its antigen is as yet unknown.

The chain couples TRBV4-3 to TRBJ1-6, with TRBD1 matching over 7 bases. Sequencing used CD4+ T cells sorted from blood, obtained at week 24, from a patient treated with tofacitinib. The sequence came from a human donor with alopecia areata. CDR3 nucleotides: TGCGCCAGCAGCCAAGATGAGGGGGCAAGATGGTCACCCCTCCACTTT. As protein: CASSQDEGARWSPLHF.